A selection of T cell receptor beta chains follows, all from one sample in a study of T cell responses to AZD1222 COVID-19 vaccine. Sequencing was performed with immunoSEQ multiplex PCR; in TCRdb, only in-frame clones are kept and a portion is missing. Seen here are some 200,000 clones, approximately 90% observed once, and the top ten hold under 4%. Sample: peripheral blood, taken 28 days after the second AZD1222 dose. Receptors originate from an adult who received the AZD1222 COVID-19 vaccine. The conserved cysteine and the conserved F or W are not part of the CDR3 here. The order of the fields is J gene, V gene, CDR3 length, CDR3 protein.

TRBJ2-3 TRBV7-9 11 ASSLSRADTQY
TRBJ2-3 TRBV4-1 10 ASCGSTDTQY
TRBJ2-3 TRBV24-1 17 ATSEGEKTSGRKTDTQY
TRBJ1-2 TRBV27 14 ASSPIQGDLNYGYT
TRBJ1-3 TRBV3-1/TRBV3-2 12 ASSRGASGNTIY
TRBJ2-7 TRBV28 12 ASSGDRGRDEQY
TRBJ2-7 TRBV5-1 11 ASSPQPAYEQY
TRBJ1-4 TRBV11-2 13 ASSLDLAARGKLF
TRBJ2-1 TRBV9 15 ASSVGWEQARYNEQF
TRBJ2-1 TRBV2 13 ASSDREGPDREQF
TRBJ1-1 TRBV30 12 AWSVQGGIVEAF
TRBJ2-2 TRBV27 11 ASSLGGDGELF
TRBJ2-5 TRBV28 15 ASSSPGLADFRETQY
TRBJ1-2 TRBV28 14 ASSVLGGDGPYGYT
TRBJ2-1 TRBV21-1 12 ASSTGTVYNEQF
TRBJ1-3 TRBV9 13 ASSGDSGLRNTIY
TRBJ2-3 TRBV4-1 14 ASSPPLAFSTDTQY
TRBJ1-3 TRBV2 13 ASSLQGVSGNTIY
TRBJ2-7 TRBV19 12 ASSTPGQEYEQY
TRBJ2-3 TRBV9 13 ASSSPGSSTDTQY
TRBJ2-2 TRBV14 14 ASSLGLAANTGELF
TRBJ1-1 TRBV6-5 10 ASGQVYTEAF
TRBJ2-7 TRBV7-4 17 ASSLDMLAGGPPSYEQY
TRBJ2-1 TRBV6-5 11 ASSRGKGNEQF
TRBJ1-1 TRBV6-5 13 ASSYSWSANTEAF
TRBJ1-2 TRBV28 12 ASSSGTGVDGYT
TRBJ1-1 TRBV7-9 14 ASSSYGGQGSTEAF
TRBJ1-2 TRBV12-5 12 ASGPSDLPGGYT
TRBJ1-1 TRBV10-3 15 AISSGAGGTGWTEAF
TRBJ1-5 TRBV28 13 ASSRGDASDQPQH
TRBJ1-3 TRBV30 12 AWSSRSSGNTIY
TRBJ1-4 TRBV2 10 ASSEWQVLLF
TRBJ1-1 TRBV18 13 ASSPAVGGNTEAF
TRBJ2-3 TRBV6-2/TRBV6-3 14 ASSYSRTWGADTQY
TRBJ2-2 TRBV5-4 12 ASSGVTNTGELF
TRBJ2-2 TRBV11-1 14 ASSLGLHSPSGELF
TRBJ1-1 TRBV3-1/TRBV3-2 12 ASSQNAGTSEAF
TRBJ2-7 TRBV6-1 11 ASSEQGGYEQY
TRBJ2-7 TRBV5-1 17 ASSYTLGVQAGDPYEQY
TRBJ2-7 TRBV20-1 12 SASPRTSGHEQY
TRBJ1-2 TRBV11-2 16 ASSQLTPPDRGAVAYT
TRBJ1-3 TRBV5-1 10 ASSPSGNTIY
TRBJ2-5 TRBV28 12 ASSLPRQGETQY
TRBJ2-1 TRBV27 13 ASSSGTSGFNEQF
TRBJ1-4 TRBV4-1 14 ASSDQMGRGNEKLF
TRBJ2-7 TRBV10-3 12 AISEVFTTYEQY
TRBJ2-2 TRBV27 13 ASSFGGTDTGELF
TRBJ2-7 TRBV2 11 ASSRQGGGEQY
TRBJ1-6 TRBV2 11 AGTGAFNSPLH
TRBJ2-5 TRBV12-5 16 ASGSPPGTGGARETQY
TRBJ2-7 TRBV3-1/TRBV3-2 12 ASSQGSGHLSPY
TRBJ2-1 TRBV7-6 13 ASSLEAGVINEQF
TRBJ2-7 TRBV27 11 ASRGDRSYEQY
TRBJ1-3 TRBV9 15 ASSVTSSLSSGNTIY
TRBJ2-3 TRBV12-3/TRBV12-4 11 ASSLLSTDTQY
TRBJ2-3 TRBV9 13 ASSPNPTSTDTQY
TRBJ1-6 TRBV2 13 ASRAGPGGNSPLH